This T cell receptor (beta chain) was sequenced in a study of CD8 T cell repertoires and HIV-1 epitope variants. Study overall: Controls were a CMV, EBV and flu pool, Ebola AY9, and no peptide.

Losses at the gene ends were 1 base for V and 4 bases for J; bases not matched to a gene: 4. Per the germline V gene, CDR1 is MGHRA and CDR2 is YSYEKL. This CDR3 region has 15 residues. As concerns this clone: The antigen remains undetermined.

The table came from immunoSEQ multiplex PCR; TCRdb's copy has only in-frame clones and leaves some out. This sample has several thousand clones; less than 70% occur once, and the top ten carry 35% to 55%. General study results and limits: Of about 10 antigen-specific beta clonotypes, about six appeared to cross-react with escape variants. Nef KF9 drew about five clonotypes and HW9 one, without TAALDMSHF responses.

This clonotype was obtained from a male donor with HIV. This chain uses TRBV4-1 with TRBJ2-7; 10 nucleotides align to TRBD1. Specimen: cultured CD8+ T cells derived from PBMCs. The CDR3 region is CASSQGDRGHYEQYF. The CDR3 DNA is TGCGCCAGCAGCCAAGGCGACAGGGGGCATTACGAGCAGTACTTC.